This is a list of T cell receptor beta chains from one sample in a study of Ad26.COV2.S vaccination and SARS-CoV-2 variants. The repertoire was sequenced with immunoSEQ multiplex PCR; TCRdb's copy has only in-frame clones and lacks some. The sample carries about 390,000 clones, about 88% recorded once. The sample in question was peripheral blood, obtained in a trial of Ad26.COV2.S vaccine versus placebo. The receptors were sampled from a person between 18 and 65 years old who received the Ad26.COV2.S COVID-19 vaccine or a placebo. Both conserved end residues are part of each CDR3. The D gene is left open where the match is weak. Rows may omit the clone size; those that give it use once, few, many or a size class.

v_call	j_call	d_call	clone_size	cdr3_aa	cdr3_nt
TRBV5-1	TRBJ2-1	TRBD1	-	CASRKQGIYNEQFF	TGCGCCAGCAGAAAACAGGGGATCTACAATGAGCAGTTCTTC
TRBV19	TRBJ1-2	-	-	CASSIVSNYGYTF	TGTGCCAGTAGTATAGTATCTAACTATGGCTACACCTTC
TRBV2	TRBJ1-1	-	-	CASSVGEGTEAFF	TGTGCCAGCAGTGTCGGGGAAGGTACTGAAGCTTTCTTT
TRBV7-9	TRBJ1-2	-	-	CASSSAARINYGYTF	TGTGCCAGCAGCTCTGCCGCTCGCATTAACTATGGCTACACCTTC
TRBV6-6	TRBJ1-4	-	-	CASSEVGATNEKLFF	TGTGCCAGCAGCGAAGTGGGGGCAACTAATGAAAAACTGTTTTTT
TRBV4-1	TRBJ1-1	-	-	CASSQERGSDTEAFF	TGCGCCAGCAGCCAAGAGAGGGGTTCGGATACTGAAGCTTTCTTT
TRBV7-2	TRBJ1-3	-	-	CASSSNGNTIYF	TGTGCCAGCAGCTCAAACGGAAACACCATATATTTT
TRBV4-1	TRBJ1-2	-	-	CASSQDWRTLGDRRNGYTF	TGCGCCAGCAGCCAAGATTGGCGAACCCTCGGTGACAGAAGGAATGGCTACACCTTC
TRBV6-6	TRBJ1-2	-	-	CASNRAGYGYTF	TGTGCCAGCAATCGGGCAGGGTATGGCTACACCTTC
TRBV18	TRBJ1-2	TRBD1	-	CASSPIEDREYGYTF	TGTGCCAGCTCACCAATAGAGGACAGGGAATATGGCTACACCTTC
TRBV10-2	TRBJ2-7	-	-	CASVNSHEQYF	TGCGCCAGCGTAAACAGCCACGAGCAGTACTTC
TRBV4-2	TRBJ2-5	-	once	CASSQGGAWETQYF	TGTGCCAGCAGCCAAGGGGGGGCCTGGGAGACCCAGTACTTC
TRBV7-8	TRBJ2-2	TRBD1	-	CASSLFQGAITGELFF	TGTGCCAGCAGCTTATTCCAGGGGGCGATCACCGGGGAGCTGTTTTTT
TRBV4-3	TRBJ1-5	-	-	CASSQEGRVGQPQHF	TGCGCCAGCAGCCAAGAAGGTAGGGTTGGCCAGCCCCAGCATTTT
TRBV10-3	TRBJ1-1	TRBD1	-	CAISKTGEGTEAFF	TGTGCCATCAGCAAAACAGGGGAGGGGACTGAAGCTTTCTTT
TRBV4-2	TRBJ2-1	TRBD2	-	CASSRFPRTSGGFNEQFF	TGTGCCAGCAGCCGCTTTCCCCGGACTAGCGGGGGGTTCAATGAGCAGTTCTTC
TRBV5-4	TRBJ2-7	TRBD1	-	CASSTNRGHYEQYF	TGTGCCAGCAGCACCAACAGGGGCCACTACGAGCAGTACTTC
TRBV6-5	TRBJ1-1	TRBD1	-	CASIGTGSHTEAFF	TGTGCCAGCATTGGGACAGGAAGTCACACTGAAGCTTTCTTT
TRBV6-5	TRBJ2-3	-	-	CASSYSFTPGTDTQYF	TGTGCCAGCAGTTACTCGTTTACCCCAGGCACAGATACGCAGTATTTT
TRBV5-5	TRBJ1-1	-	-	CASSLLDRIVLNTEAFF	TGTGCCAGCAGCTTGCTAGACAGGATAGTACTGAACACTGAAGCTTTCTTT
TRBV11-2	TRBJ2-7	-	-	CASSSGPRAYEQYF	TGTGCCAGCAGCTCGGGCCCCAGGGCCTACGAGCAGTACTTC
TRBV5-6	TRBJ1-4	-	-	CASSLGAIRTNEKLFF	TGTGCCAGCAGCTTGGGGGCCATTCGAACTAATGAAAAACTGTTTTTT
TRBV5-1	TRBJ1-1	TRBD1	-	CASSGDRGLNTEAFF	TGCGCCAGCAGCGGAGACAGGGGCCTGAACACTGAAGCTTTCTTT
TRBV6-5	TRBJ1-6	TRBD1	-	CAARGTGASPLHF	TGTGCCGCCCGTGGGACAGGGGCCTCACCCCTCCACTTT
TRBV2	TRBJ1-5	-	few	CASSPQGGNQPQHF	TGTGCCAGCAGTCCACAGGGTGGCAATCAGCCCCAGCATTTT
TRBV6-1	TRBJ1-1	-	few	CASSDPLRGRRNTEAFF	TGTGCCAGCAGTGATCCTCTAAGAGGAAGGAGGAACACTGAAGCTTTCTTT
TRBV3-1/TRBV3-2	TRBJ2-6	TRBD1	-	CASSLGGASFLAGANVLTF	TGTGCCAGCAGTCTAGGGGGCGCTTCATTTCTGGCTGGGGCCAACGTCCTGACTTTC
TRBV27	TRBJ2-7	-	-	CASSFIGANPYEQYF	TGTGCCAGCAGTTTTATCGGGGCGAACCCCTACGAGCAGTACTTC
TRBV9	TRBJ2-2	-	-	CASSVEGHRRGELFF	TGTGCCAGCAGCGTAGAGGGACACCGCCGAGGGGAGCTGTTTTTT
TRBV4-1	TRBJ1-6	-	once	CASSQDLVTNSPLHF	TGCGCCAGCAGCCAAGATTTGGTCACGAATTCACCCCTCCACTTT
TRBV15	TRBJ2-1	TRBD1	-	CATSRAGTGASKGQFF	TGTGCCACCAGCAGAGCTGGGACAGGAGCGTCTAAGGGGCAGTTCTTC
TRBV18	TRBJ1-3	-	-	CASTIDRSGNTIYF	TGTGCCAGCACAATCGACAGGTCTGGAAACACCATATATTTT
TRBV11-2	TRBJ1-3	-	-	CASSGNTIYF	TGTGCCAGCTCGGGAAACACCATATATTTT
TRBV3-1/TRBV3-2	TRBJ2-1	-	-	CASSQASSYNEQFF	TGTGCCAGCAGCCAAGCGAGCTCCTACAATGAGCAGTTCTTC
TRBV7-9	TRBJ2-1	-	-	CASNPTEGSYNEQFF	TGTGCCAGCAACCCGACAGAGGGCTCCTACAATGAGCAGTTCTTC
TRBV19	TRBJ1-4	-	-	CASTGNLNEKLFF	TGTGCCAGTACCGGGAATCTTAATGAAAAACTGTTTTTT
TRBV4-1	TRBJ2-1	-	-	CASSQYGGMGYNEQFF	TGCGCCAGCAGCCAATATGGGGGAATGGGCTACAATGAGCAGTTCTTC
TRBV24-1	TRBJ1-2	-	-	CATSDFYNYGYTF	TGTGCCACCAGTGATTTTTACAACTATGGCTACACCTTC
TRBV19	TRBJ1-4	-	-	CASSIVAADEKLFF	TGTGCCAGTAGTATAGTTGCAGCGGATGAAAAACTGTTTTTT
TRBV4-1	TRBJ1-2	-	-	CASSQDWTGGNGYTF	TGCGCCAGCAGCCAAGATTGGACGGGCGGGAATGGCTACACCTTC
TRBV6-1	TRBJ2-5	-	-	CASSESVQETQYF	TGTGCCAGCAGTGAATCAGTCCAAGAGACCCAGTACTTC
TRBV11-2	TRBJ2-7	-	-	CASSLTLAGSGEQYF	TGTGCCAGCAGCTTAACCCTCGCGGGATCAGGGGAGCAGTACTTC
TRBV6-2/TRBV6-3	TRBJ2-3	TRBD2	-	CASRPQAGGSDTQYF	TGTGCCAGCAGGCCTCAGGCGGGGGGCTCAGATACGCAGTATTTT
TRBV5-5	TRBJ2-6	-	-	CASSLDSSGANVLTF	TGTGCCAGCAGCTTGGACAGCTCTGGGGCCAACGTCCTGACTTTC